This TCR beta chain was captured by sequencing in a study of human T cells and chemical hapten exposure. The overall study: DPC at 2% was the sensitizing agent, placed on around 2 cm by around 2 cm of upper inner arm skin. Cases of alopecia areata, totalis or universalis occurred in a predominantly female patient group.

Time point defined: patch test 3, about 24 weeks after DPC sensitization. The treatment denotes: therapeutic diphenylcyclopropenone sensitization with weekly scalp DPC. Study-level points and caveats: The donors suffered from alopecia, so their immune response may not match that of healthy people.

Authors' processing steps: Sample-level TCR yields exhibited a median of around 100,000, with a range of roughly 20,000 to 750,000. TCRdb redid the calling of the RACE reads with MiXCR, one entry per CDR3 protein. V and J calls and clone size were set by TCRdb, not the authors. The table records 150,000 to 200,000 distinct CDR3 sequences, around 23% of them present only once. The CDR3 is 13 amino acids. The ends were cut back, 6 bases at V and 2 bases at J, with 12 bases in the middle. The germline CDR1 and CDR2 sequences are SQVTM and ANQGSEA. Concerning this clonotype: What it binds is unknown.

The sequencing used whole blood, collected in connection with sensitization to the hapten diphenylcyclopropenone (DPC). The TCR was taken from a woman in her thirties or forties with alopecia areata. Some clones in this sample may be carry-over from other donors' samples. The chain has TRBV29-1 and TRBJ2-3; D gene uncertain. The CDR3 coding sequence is TGCAGCGTCCTCAGGAGATCCACAGATACGCAGTATTTT. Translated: CSVLRRSTDTQYF.